A single sample gave rise to the 24 T cell receptor beta chains below, sequenced in a study of CD8+ T cells in alopecia areata. Extraction of RNA preceded its reverse transcription into cDNA, which served as the sequencing template. This table comes from immunoSEQ multiplex PCR, and its TCRdb copy is limited to in-frame clones, with some not included. The sample carries 120,000 or so clones, around 45% recorded once. The specimen sequenced was NKG2D-low CD8+ T cells sorted from blood. These receptors were taken from a human donor with alopecia areata.

J is TRBJ2-7 and V is TRBV27, with D uncertain. CDR3 size: 14 residues. Germline V gives CDR1 MNHEY, CDR2 SMNVEV (reference sequence). Trimming removed 5 bases from V and 3 bases from J, with 14 bases in between. The CDR3 loop is CASSPVIQNYEQYF. CDR3 coding DNA: TGTGCCAGCAGTCCCGTTATACAGAACTACGAGCAGTACTTC.

The V gene is TRBV5-1, the J gene TRBJ1-1; 9 bases are a match to TRBD1. CDR1 is SGHRS and CDR2 is YFSETQ in the germline V gene. This CDR3 has 18 residues. With 3 bases clipped from V and 4 bases from J, the junction kept 16 bases outside the gene matches. The CDR3 spells CASSSLPGQGPSSTEAFF. The DNA of the CDR3 is TGCGCCAGCAGCTCGCTTCCGGGACAGGGACCGTCGAGCACTGAAGCTTTCTTT.

V is TRBV14 and J is TRBJ2-3; weak D call: TRBD2 (6 bases). Germline CDR1 reads SGHDN; CDR2 reads FVKESK. The V gene lost 2 bases and the J gene lost 6 bases, with 9 bases spanning the gap. The CDR3 sequence is 13 residues long. The CDR3 DNA follows: TGTGCCAGCAGCCAACCGGGAGTCGATACGCAGTATTTT. Its translation is CASSQPGVDTQYF.

A remark on this clone: This specimen includes other DNA sequences encoding the same CDR3. The chain carries TRBV29-1 and TRBJ1-1; D unclear. Germline V gives CDR1 SQVTM, CDR2 ANQGSEA. This CDR3 region has 12 residues. The V end was cut by 1 base, the J end by 1 base, with 4 bases between. CDR3 bases: TGCAGCGTTGAAGGGGAGAACACTGAAGCTTTCTTT. Its protein product is CSVEGENTEAFF.

For this clone: Other DNA sequences in this sample translate to the same CDR3. This chain links TRBV4-1 with TRBJ1-2, with a possible D match to TRBD1 (6 bases). The germline V gene encodes CDR1 MGHRA and CDR2 YSYEKL. CDR3 length: 13 amino acids. The V end was cut by 4 bases, the J end by 2 bases, with 8 bases between. The CDR3 DNA reads TGCGCCAGCAGCCCCGGGACAAACTATGGCTACACCTTC. It yields the protein CASSPGTNYGYTF.

This rearrangement joins TRBV14 to TRBJ2-7, with 7 positions matching TRBD1. The junction had 2 bases not matched to a gene; V was cut back by 1 base and J by 2 bases. The V gene's germline CDR1 is SGHDN and CDR2 FVKESK. The CDR3 is 14 residues long. DNA of the CDR3: TGTGCCAGCAGCCAAGGGGGACAGACCTACGAGCAGTACTTC. Residues: CASSQGGQTYEQYF.

This clone was counted a single time. The V and J genes are TRBV10-2 and TRBJ2-2; no reliable D call. Deletions cut 8 bases from V and 4 bases from J, with 5 bases between. Looked up from germline, CDR1 is WSHSY and CDR2 is SAAADI. The CDR3 length is 11 residues. The CDR3 DNA reads as TGCGCCAGCCTCGGCACCGGGGAGCTGTTTTTT. Translated, it gives CASLGTGELFF.

This clone was seen more than once but under ten times. The CDR3 spells CSGYSGGDTQYF. The CDR3 bases are TGCAGCGGTTATAGCGGGGGAGATACGCAGTATTTT. The chain has TRBV29-1 and TRBJ2-3, with 9 bases identical to TRBD2. The CDR3 is 12 amino acids. CDR1 is SQVTM and CDR2 is ANQGSEA in the germline V gene. The V segment lost 7 bases and the J segment 5 bases; nucleotides outside the gene matches: 4.

This clone was observed a few times. V gene TRBV28 combines with J gene TRBJ2-7; D possibly matches TRBD1 or TRBD2 (5 bases each). Germline values: CDR1 MDHEN, CDR2 SYDVKM. The length of the CDR3 is 13 residues. With 5 bases removed from V and 6 bases from J, the gap between germline ends came to 14 bases. The CDR3 here is CASSLRDGSEQYF. CDR3 in DNA: TGTGCCAGCAGTCTCCGGGACGGCTCCGAGCAGTACTTC.

The rearrangement joins TRBV7-2 to TRBJ2-5; maybe TRBD2 (6 bases). Germline assignment: CDR1 SGHTA and CDR2 FQGNSA. Trimming cost V 3 bases and J 3 bases, with 8 bases left between them. The CDR3 covers 13 residues. The CDR3 loop is CASSLDYEETQYF. The CDR3 nucleotides are TGTGCCAGCAGCTTGGACTATGAAGAGACCCAGTACTTC.

There are a few counts of this clone. Other nucleotide sequences in the sample specify the same CDR3. This chain uses TRBV29-1 with TRBJ1-2, with 8 bases lining up with TRBD1. The CDR3 has 12 amino acids. The V gene's germline CDR1 is SQVTM and CDR2 ANQGSEA. V dropped 7 bases and J dropped 7; count of bases not matched to a gene: 8. The CDR3 nucleotides read TGCAGCGCCCCTGGACAGGGAGGTGGCTACACCTTC. Translated, it gives CSAPGQGGGYTF.

This clone was observed a few times. The genes are TRBV30 and TRBJ2-2, with D unclear. The CDR3 extends over 12 amino acids. Germline V gene sequence: CDR1 GTSNPN, CDR2 SVGIG (reference sequence). V lost 6 bases and J 5 bases, leaving 10 bases between the germline ends. CDR3 in amino acids: CACDWETGELFF. DNA for the CDR3: TGTGCCTGTGATTGGGAAACCGGGGAGCTGTTTTTT.

The chain combines TRBV12-5 with TRBJ1-5; D unresolved. The V end lost 6 bases, the J end lost 7 bases, and 7 bases lay between the germline ends. The CDR3 spans 11 residues. Germline CDR1 reads LGHNT; CDR2 reads FRNRAP. The CDR3 loop is CASGPGQPQHF. In DNA, the CDR3 is TGTGCTAGTGGACCCGGCCAGCCCCAGCATTTT. The whole variable domain, filled in from reference TRBV12-5 and TRBJ1-5, reads DARVTQTPRHKVTEMGQEVTMRCQPILGHNTVFWYRQTMMQGLELLAYFRNRAPLDDSGMPKDRFSAEMPDATLATLKIQPSEPRDSAVYFCASGPGQPQHFGDGTRLSIL.

This rearrangement joins TRBV5-1 to TRBJ2-5; tentative D call: TRBD2 (6 bases). The CDR3 has 14 amino acids. Germline V gives CDR1 SGHRS, CDR2 YFSETQ. Trimming cost V 4 bases and J 4 bases, with 14 bases left between them. In nucleotides, the CDR3 is TGCGCCAGCAGCGGGACCTGGAGGGGAGAGACCCAGTACTTC. It yields the protein CASSGTWRGETQYF.

This clone was seen only a few times. The chain recombines TRBV29-1 with TRBJ1-2, with TRBD1 identical over 8 bases. The CDR3 contains 12 residues. Germline lookup yields CDR1 SQVTM and CDR2 ANQGSEA. Trimming at V came to 1 base and at J to 8 bases, leaving 3 bases not matched to a gene. CDR3: CSVEAGGRGYTF. The CDR3 DNA reads TGCAGCGTTGAAGCAGGGGGCAGAGGCTACACCTTC.

The V gene is TRBV28, the J gene TRBJ2-1, with 8 bases identical to TRBD2. The CDR3 has 18 residues. V shed 6 bases, J shed 3 bases, and the junction held 16 bases outside the gene matches. In germline, CDR1 is MDHEN, CDR2 SYDVKM. CDR3 residues: CASRGPVGGGLLYNEQFF. CDR3 coding DNA: TGTGCCAGCAGGGGACCGGTGGGCGGGGGGCTCCTCTACAATGAGCAGTTCTTC.

This chain uses TRBV27 with TRBJ2-5; D is undetermined. CDR1 is MNHEY, CDR2 SMNVEV, per germline (reference sequence). V dropped 2 bases and J dropped 5 bases, with 9 bases sitting between them. This CDR3 spans 13 amino acids. CDR3 residues: CASSLALGETQYF. The CDR3 DNA sequence: TGTGCCAGCAGTTTAGCGCTTGGGGAGACCCAGTACTTC.

This chain joins TRBV27 and TRBJ1-6; weak D call: TRBD1 (6 bases). Germline loops: CDR1 MNHEY, CDR2 SMNVEV (reference sequence). The ends were cut back, 1 base at V and 7 bases at J, with 8 bases in the middle. This CDR3 is built from 14 residues. The CDR3, as DNA: TGTGCCAGCAGTTTATTACAGGGAAATTCACCCCTCCACTTT. It is translated as CASSLLQGNSPLHF.

This chain connects TRBV28 to TRBJ2-1; 8 bases align to TRBD2. In germline, CDR1 is MDHEN, CDR2 SYDVKM. With V trimmed by 6 bases and J by 12 bases, 13 bases remained unmatched. The CDR3 has 14 residues. The DNA for the CDR3 is TGTGCCAGCAGACCTGACGGGAGGGAGAATACGCAGTTCTTC. Encoded protein: CASRPDGRENTQFF.

V and J are TRBV6-6 and TRBJ2-7, with D possibly being TRBD2 (5 bases). Trimming pared 0 bases from V and 7 bases from J, leaving 10 bases between. Germline V gives CDR1 MNHNY, CDR2 SVGAGI (reference sequence). The CDR3 covers 13 residues. CDR3 sequence: CASSYSNGEEQYF. CDR3 nucleotide sequence: TGTGCCAGCAGTTACTCGAACGGGGAAGAGCAGTACTTC.

The rearrangement uses TRBV11-2 and TRBJ1-1; D perhaps matches TRBD1 (5 bases). V shed 4 bases and J shed 3 bases, with 9 bases lying between them. This CDR3 has 13 amino acids. From germline, CDR1 is SGHAT and CDR2 FQNNGV. The CDR3 sequence is CASSWDGDTEAFF. CDR3 nucleotides: TGTGCCAGCAGCTGGGACGGGGACACTGAAGCTTTCTTT.

The CDR3 region is CASKRGSLAYEQYF. In nucleotides, the CDR3 is TGTGCCAGCAAGAGGGGCTCTCTAGCCTACGAGCAGTACTTC. This sequence joins TRBV27 and TRBJ2-7; possibly TRBD1 or TRBD2 for D (5 bases each). This CDR3 has 14 amino acids. Deletions cut 7 bases from V and 2 bases from J, with 15 bases between. The V gene's germline CDR1 is MNHEY and CDR2 SMNVEV (reference sequence).

The genes are TRBV2 and TRBJ2-2, with 8 bases matching TRBD2. The V segment lost 11 bases and the J segment 1 base; nucleotides outside the gene matches: 6. This CDR3 comprises 14 residues. Looked up from germline, CDR1 is SNHLY and CDR2 is FYNNEI. Here the CDR3 DNA reads TGTGCCCGGGGGGGAGAGCTGAACACCGGGGAGCTGTTTTTT. It encodes CARGGELNTGELFF.

The gene calls are TRBV4-1 and TRBJ1-1, with D unresolved. The CDR3 loop spans 13 amino acids. The germline V gene encodes CDR1 MGHRA and CDR2 YSYEKL. The germline V and J ends were trimmed by 0 bases and 11 bases, with 13 bases remaining between them. The CDR3 DNA reads TGCGCCAGCAGCCAAGATCTGTTGGCCGAGGCTTTCTTT. Its translation: CASSQDLLAEAFF.